A selection of T cell receptor beta chains follows, all from one sample in a study of blood T cell repertoires in COVID-19. Measured with immunoSEQ multiplex PCR; TCRdb has only the in-frame clones, and not every one. The table lists approximately 200,000 clones, more than 80% of them singletons. Input material: PBMCs or T cells enriched from blood (not recorded which). These receptors originate from a woman younger than 30 in a cohort exposed to, infected with or recovered from COVID-19 (not recorded which). CDR3s include the opening cysteine and the closing phenylalanine or tryptophan. A D gene is named only where the DNA matches it firmly. Clone size is stated in some rows and not others, as once, few, many or a class when expanded.

>NA|TRBJ2-1|TRBV9|TRBD2
CASSVRGGHSEQFF
TGTGCCAGCAGCGTACGGGGGGGCCACAGTGAGCAGTTCTTC
>NA|TRBJ1-1|TRBV5-4|TRBD1
CASSLAGTGTEAFF
TGTGCCAGCAGCTTGGCCGGGACAGGGACAGAAGCTTTCTTT
>NA|TRBJ1-1|TRBV9|TRBD1
CASSASTGLNTEAFF
TGTGCCAGCAGCGCTTCGACAGGGTTGAACACTGAAGCTTTCTTT
>NA|TRBJ2-1|TRBV20-1|NA
CSAVLGNEQFF
TGCAGTGCAGTACTAGGCAATGAGCAGTTCTTC
>NA|TRBJ2-1|TRBV19|TRBD2
CASRVISGGAIYNEQFF
TGTGCCAGTAGGGTGATTAGCGGGGGGGCCATCTACAATGAGCAGTTCTTC
>NA|TRBJ1-4|TRBV27|TRBD1
CASSSGQGLKLEKLFF
TGTGCCAGCAGTTCGGGACAGGGGTTGAAACTTGAAAAACTGTTTTTT
>few|TRBJ2-1|TRBV24-1|TRBD1
CATDRGLTGDEQFF
TGTGCCACCGACAGGGGGCTAACAGGGGATGAGCAGTTCTTC
>NA|TRBJ1-2|TRBV2|NA
CASSGEEWDGYTF
TGTGCCAGCAGTGGGGAGGAGTGGGATGGCTACACCTTC
>NA|TRBJ2-5|TRBV7-2|NA
CASSLAGRETQYF
TGTGCCAGCAGCTTAGCGGGGCGAGAGACCCAGTACTTC
>NA|TRBJ1-3|TRBV3-1/TRBV3-2|NA
CASSQDQEGTIYF
TGTGCCAGCAGCCAAGATCAGGAGGGCACCATATATTTT
>NA|TRBJ1-2|TRBV28|TRBD1
CASRDSDRVYGYTF
TGTGCCAGCAGGGACTCGGACAGGGTCTATGGCTACACCTTC
>NA|TRBJ2-1|TRBV12-3/TRBV12-4|NA
CASSLRVNEQFF
TGTGCCAGCAGTCTCAGGGTAAATGAGCAGTTCTTC
>NA|TRBJ1-2|TRBV18|NA
CASSPNSNYGYTF
TGTGCCAGCTCACCAAACAGCAACTATGGCTACACCTTC
>NA|TRBJ2-7|TRBV11-2|TRBD1
CASSLGTGGHLSYEQYF
TGTGCCAGCAGCTTAGGGACAGGAGGCCACCTCTCCTACGAGCAGTACTTC
>few|TRBJ2-7|TRBV4-2|TRBD1
CASSQEAGGEGYYEQYF
TGTGCCAGCAGCCAAGAGGCAGGGGGCGAGGGATACTACGAGCAGTACTTC
>NA|TRBJ2-1|TRBV7-3|TRBD2
CASSLSSGNEQFF
TGTGCCAGCAGCTTATCTAGCGGGAATGAGCAGTTCTTC
>NA|TRBJ1-4|TRBV3-1/TRBV3-2|TRBD1
CASSRSGTGGVGEKLFF
TGTGCCAGCAGCCGAAGCGGGACAGGGGGGGTCGGAGAAAAACTGTTTTTT
>NA|TRBJ1-2|TRBV5-8|TRBD1
CASSLRTGVPGYTF
TGTGCCAGCAGCTTGAGGACAGGGGTCCCTGGCTACACCTTC
>NA|TRBJ1-4|TRBV29-1|NA
CSAALGQINEKLFF
TGCAGCGCCGCTCTTGGACAGATCAATGAAAAACTGTTTTTT
>NA|TRBJ2-5|TRBV6-1|TRBD2
CASSEGVSGGQETQYF
TGTGCCAGCAGTGAAGGGGTTAGCGGGGGCCAAGAGACCCAGTACTTC
>NA|TRBJ1-2|TRBV5-4|NA
CASSMGHGGGGYTF
TGTGCCAGCAGCATGGGACACGGGGGGGGTGGCTACACCTTC
>NA|TRBJ2-3|TRBV5-1|TRBD2
CASSLAGWWLAGETDTQYF
TGCGCCAGCAGCTTGGCCGGGTGGTGGCTAGCGGGAGAAACAGATACGCAGTATTTT
>NA|TRBJ1-2|TRBV2|NA
CASSIDYDGYTF
TGTGCCAGCAGTATAGACTACGACGGCTACACCTTC
>NA|TRBJ2-3|TRBV10-1|NA
CASSEPGDSTDTQYF
TGCGCCAGCAGTGAGCCGGGGGACAGCACAGATACGCAGTATTTT
>NA|TRBJ2-1|TRBV10-2|TRBD2
CASSSSGRANEQFF
TGCGCCAGCAGTAGTAGCGGGAGGGCCAATGAGCAGTTCTTC
>NA|TRBJ2-1|TRBV19|NA
CASSPQGFGEQFF
TGTGCCAGTAGTCCGCAGGGTTTTGGCGAGCAGTTCTTC
>NA|TRBJ1-1|TRBV6-6|TRBD1
CASRSGQGNTEAFF
TGTGCCAGCAGGTCGGGACAGGGGAACACTGAAGCTTTCTTT
>NA|TRBJ1-2|TRBV2|NA
CASSAPGGRGYGYTF
TGTGCCAGCAGTGCCCCCGGGGGAAGGGGCTATGGCTACACCTTC
>NA|TRBJ2-1|TRBV24-1|NA
CATSDPWVADYNEQFF
TGTGCCACCAGTGATCCCTGGGTAGCGGACTACAATGAGCAGTTCTTC
>few|TRBJ2-7|TRBV4-1|NA
CASSQVGDRTYEQYF
TGCGCCAGCAGCCAAGTGGGAGATCGGACCTACGAGCAGTACTTC
>once|TRBJ1-6|TRBV5-1|TRBD1
CASSSLPGQGNSPLHF
TGCGCCAGCAGCTCGCTCCCGGGACAGGGCAACTCACCCCTCCACTTT
>NA|TRBJ2-5|TRBV15|TRBD2
CATSRGSSGREETQYF
TGTGCCACCAGCAGAGGGTCGAGCGGGAGGGAAGAGACCCAGTACTTC
>NA|TRBJ1-6|TRBV5-5|TRBD1
CASSRGTVNSPLHF
TGTGCCAGCAGCCGGGGGACAGTAAATTCACCCCTCCACTTT
>NA|TRBJ1-1|TRBV3-1/TRBV3-2|NA
CASSQGHQNTEAFF
TGTGCCAGCAGCCAGGGACATCAGAACACTGAAGCTTTCTTT
>NA|TRBJ1-1|TRBV5-1|NA
CASSWSTGLLGAEAFF
TGCGCCAGCAGCTGGAGCACAGGGCTCCTGGGGGCTGAAGCTTTCTTT
>few|TRBJ2-3|TRBV30|NA
CASHVPGADTQYF
TGTGCCTCGCATGTACCGGGAGCTGATACGCAGTATTTT
>NA|TRBJ1-2|TRBV6-2/TRBV6-3|TRBD1
CASSYSGQKVGYTF
TGTGCCAGCAGTTACTCGGGACAGAAAGTTGGCTACACCTTC
>once|TRBJ2-7|TRBV20-1|NA
CSARESYEQYF
TGCAGTGCTAGAGAGTCGTACGAGCAGTACTTC
>NA|TRBJ1-2|TRBV10-2|NA
CASSESWGGGGYTF
TGCGCCAGCAGTGAGTCGTGGGGGGGAGGCGGCTACACCTTC
>few|TRBJ2-7|TRBV18|TRBD1
CASSLDRVRAYEQYF
TGTGCCAGCTCTCTCGACAGGGTTCGCGCCTACGAGCAGTACTTC